Sequencing of this T cell receptor (beta chain) was carried out in a study of blood T cell repertoires in COVID-19. CDR1 and CDR2 from the germline V gene are SSHAT and FNYEAQ (reference sequence). The CDR3 spans 13 residues. V was pared by 1 base and J by 6 bases, with 7 bases between. Sequenced by immunoSEQ multiplex PCR; TCRdb stores in-frame clones only, minus some. The sample includes around 120,000 clones, roughly 90% seen only once; the top ten take 7.5% to 8%. This TCR was recovered from a man aged 45 to 65 with acute or convalescent COVID-19. The source material was peripheral blood. The V gene is TRBV7-7, the J gene TRBJ2-1; D remains unclear. CDR3 bases: TGTGCCAGCAGCTTAGGGGCTATCAATGAGCAGTTCTTC. Residues: CASSLGAINEQFF.